The 23 T cell receptor beta chains listed next were all sequenced from one sample in a study of T cell changes during pregnancy in multiple sclerosis. Sequencing was performed with immunoSEQ multiplex PCR; in TCRdb, only in-frame clones are kept and a portion is missing. This table has tens of thousands of clones, about nine tenths appearing once. This material consisted of CD8+ T cells from peripheral blood mononuclear cells, taken before pregnancy. These receptors were collected from a female donor with multiple sclerosis, enrolled in a pregnancy study.

The J gene is TRBJ1-5, the V gene TRBV10-2, with no clear D. Germline V CDR1 and CDR2: WSHSY, SAAADI. The CDR3 consists of 12 residues. With 7 bases removed from V and 2 bases from J, the gap between germline ends came to 6 bases. The CDR3 DNA is TGCGCCAGCACCGGAGGCAATCAGCCCCAGCATTTT. Translated: CASTGGNQPQHF.

The genes are TRBV27 and TRBJ1-5, with 7 bases matching TRBD1. CDR1 is MNHEY, CDR2 SMNVEV, per germline (reference sequence). V shed 3 bases and J 4 bases; nucleotides not matched to a gene: 6. This CDR3 comprises 15 residues. This CDR3 reads CASSFIWTGNQPQHF. In DNA, the CDR3 is TGTGCCAGCAGTTTTATTTGGACAGGAAATCAGCCCCAGCATTTT.

This sequence joins TRBV7-6 and TRBJ1-4; D is undetermined. Germline CDR1 and CDR2: SGHVS and FNYEAQ. There are 13 residues in the CDR3. V was cut by 5 bases and J by 5 bases, with 9 bases left in between. CDR3 loop: CASSRTGNEKLFF. The CDR3 bases are TGTGCCAGCAGCCGGACGGGAAATGAAAAACTGTTTTTT.

V is TRBV4-1 and J is TRBJ2-7, with TRBD1 identical over 9 bases. This CDR3 spans 15 amino acids. V shed 2 bases and J 7 bases; nucleotides not matched to a gene: 9. Germline assignment: CDR1 MGHRA and CDR2 YSYEKL. The CDR3 nucleotides read TGCGCCAGCAGCCAATTCGACAGGGGGTCTTCGGAGCAGTACTTC. This encodes CASSQFDRGSSEQYF.

This chain uses TRBV10-3 with TRBJ2-1; D uncertain. Trimming took 0 bases from V and 6 from J, leaving 9 bases between them. Germline-derived CDR1 and CDR2 are ENHRY and SYGVKD. This CDR3 region has 14 residues. The CDR3: CAISESFQVNEQFF. The CDR3 DNA reads as TGTGCCATCAGTGAGTCCTTTCAGGTCAATGAGCAGTTCTTC.

This clone was detected only a few times. V and J are TRBV27 and TRBJ2-2, with D maybe TRBD1 (5 bases). In germline, CDR1 is MNHEY, CDR2 SMNVEV (reference sequence). Trimming took off 1 base at V and 4 bases at J, with 10 bases between the two ends. This CDR3 is 15 amino acids long. The chain's CDR3 is CASSLWGGVTGELFF. The CDR3 DNA reads TGTGCCAGCAGTTTATGGGGCGGAGTCACCGGGGAGCTGTTTTTT.

The rearrangement links TRBV6-6 to TRBJ2-7; no firm D call. CDR1 is MNHNY and CDR2 is SVGAGI in the germline V gene (reference sequence). This CDR3 region has 15 residues. V lost 7 bases to trimming and J lost 5 bases, with 21 bases between them. The CDR3 coding sequence is TGTGCCAGCACCATCCGCGCGGAAGTGAACCACGAGCAGTACTTC. Translated, it gives CASTIRAEVNHEQYF.

The gene calls are TRBV7-9 and TRBJ2-2; D is possibly TRBD2 (6 bases). Looked up from germline, CDR1 is SEHNR and CDR2 is FQNEAQ (reference sequence). Trimming stripped 5 bases from V and 0 bases from J, with 16 bases between. The CDR3 has 17 amino acids. DNA of the CDR3: TGTGCCAGCAGCCCCCTCGGCGGGGACGCGAACACCGGGGAGCTGTTTTTT. Amino acids: CASSPLGGDANTGELFF.

The V call is TRBV18, the J call TRBJ1-1; TRBD1 matches at 7 bases. Germline V CDR1 and CDR2: KGHSH, LQKENI. The CDR3 covers 13 residues. V was clipped by 6 bases and J by 7 bases; unmatched bases: 8. CDR3 nucleotide sequence: TGTGCCAGCTCCTACATGGGGACAGTTGAAGCTTTCTTT. Translating it yields CASSYMGTVEAFF.

This sequence joins TRBV11-2 and TRBJ2-7; possibly TRBD1 for D (6 bases). There are 14 residues in the CDR3. Germline V gives CDR1 SGHAT, CDR2 FQNNGV. Trimming left V 4 bases short and J 7 bases short, with 17 bases between. In DNA, the CDR3 is TGTGCCAGCAGCTCAAACGACTACAGGGAGGAGCAGTACTTC. Its protein is CASSSNDYREEQYF.

V gene TRBV5-1 combines with J gene TRBJ2-7; TRBD2 matches 9 bases. Per germline, CDR1 SGHRS and CDR2 YFSETQ. The CDR3 sequence is 15 residues long. Trimming at V came to 4 bases and at J to 6 bases, leaving 11 bases not matched to a gene. CDR3 sequence (DNA): TGCGCCAGCAGCCTGGGCGGGACTAGCTTGCGCGAGCAGTACTTC. Translated: CASSLGGTSLREQYF.

V gene TRBV7-8 combines with J gene TRBJ2-7; a possible D gene is TRBD1 (5 bases). Germline loops: CDR1 SGHVS, CDR2 FQNEAQ. Trimming shortened V by 3 bases and J by 0 bases, and 15 bases separated the two germline ends. The CDR3 is 16 amino acids. In DNA form, the CDR3 reads TGTGCCAGCAGCTTTTTGGACACCCAAAGCTCCTACGAGCAGTACTTC. Translating it yields CASSFLDTQSSYEQYF. Filled out from reference TRBV7-8 and TRBJ2-7, the complete variable domain reads GAGVSQSPRYKVAKRGQDVALRCDPISGHVSLFWYQQALGQGPEFLTYFQNEAQLDKSGLPSDRFFAERPEGSVSTLKIQRTQQEDSAVYLCASSFLDTQSSYEQYFGPGTRLTVT.

The chain joins TRBV27 to TRBJ2-7; 12 positions match TRBD2. The V gene end was trimmed by 4 bases and the J gene end by 3 bases; junction bases not matched to a gene: 4. Germline V CDR1 and CDR2: MNHEY, SMNVEV (reference sequence). The CDR3 totals 15 residues. DNA for the CDR3: TGTGCCAGCAGTTCAACTAGCGGGGGGATCTACGAGCAGTACTTC. Protein product: CASSSTSGGIYEQYF.

The chain carries TRBV6-5 and TRBJ1-1, with D possibly TRBD1 on 5 matching bases. The length of the CDR3 is 14 residues. In germline, CDR1 is MNHEY, CDR2 SVGAGI. V was cut by 0 bases and J by 4 bases, with 9 bases left in between. This CDR3 reads CASSYSGGITEAFF. CDR3 nucleotides: TGTGCCAGCAGTTACTCGGGGGGAATCACTGAAGCTTTCTTT.

This sequence joins TRBV9 and TRBJ1-3, with D uncertain. Germline assignment: CDR1 SGDLS and CDR2 YYNGEE. This CDR3 comprises 14 residues. V dropped 8 bases and J dropped 2 bases, with 14 bases sitting between them. CDR3 amino acids: CASGAGRAGNTIYF. DNA of the CDR3: TGTGCCAGTGGAGCCGGGAGAGCTGGAAACACCATATATTTT.

V usage is TRBV29-1 and J usage is TRBJ2-1; 11 bases are shared with TRBD2. V dropped 7 bases and J dropped 4; count of bases not matched to a gene: 6. Per the germline V gene, CDR1 is SQVTM and CDR2 is ANQGSEA. CDR3 size: 14 residues. The CDR3, as DNA: TGCAGCGCACCGAGACTAGCGGGGTACAATGAGCAGTTCTTC. Protein sequence: CSAPRLAGYNEQFF.

V usage is TRBV5-1 and J usage is TRBJ2-1, with 12 nucleotides matching TRBD2. Germline values: CDR1 SGHRS, CDR2 YFSETQ. The CDR3 consists of 14 residues. Losses at the gene ends were 3 bases for V and 6 bases for J; bases not matched to a gene: 1. The CDR3: CASSWGLAGNEQFF. The CDR3 coding sequence is TGCGCCAGCAGCTGGGGACTAGCGGGCAATGAGCAGTTCTTC.

This rearrangement joins TRBV25-1 to TRBJ1-6; 9 bases are shared with TRBD1. Trimming at V came to 3 bases and at J to 8 bases, leaving 5 bases not matched to a gene. The CDR3 has 15 amino acids. Germline CDR1 is MGHDK and CDR2 is SYGVNS. DNA of the CDR3: TGTGCCAGCAGTGAGGGGACAGGGTTTTATTCACCCCTCCACTTT. Translating gives CASSEGTGFYSPLHF.

The rearrangement joins TRBV7-9 to TRBJ2-2; 8 bases are a match to TRBD2. The J segment lost 3 bases and the V segment lost 5 bases, leaving 11 bases of the junction unmatched. Germline CDR1 is SEHNR and CDR2 is FQNEAQ (reference sequence). This CDR3 is 17 amino acids long. This CDR3 reads CASSRGFSGSDTGELFF. Here the CDR3 DNA reads TGTGCCAGCAGCCGAGGTTTCAGCGGGAGCGACACCGGGGAGCTGTTTTTT.

The chain uses TRBV6-5 and TRBJ2-7; a possible D gene is TRBD2 (5 bases). Germline-derived CDR1 and CDR2 are MNHEY and SVGAGI. The CDR3 length is 14 residues. The ends were cut back, 0 bases at V and 6 bases at J, with 12 bases in the middle. Written as DNA, the CDR3 is TGTGCCAGCAGTTACTCGATCTGGGCGGGCGAGCAGTACTTC. Translation: CASSYSIWAGEQYF.

The rearrangement joins TRBV7-9 to TRBJ2-2, with 9 bases fitting TRBD1. This CDR3 spans 14 amino acids. Germline V gives CDR1 SEHNR, CDR2 FQNEAQ (reference sequence). V lost 5 bases and J lost 6; bases outside the gene matches: 4. The CDR3 sequence is CASSGRQGAGELFF. CDR3 sequence (DNA): TGTGCCAGCAGCGGCAGACAGGGGGCCGGGGAGCTGTTTTTT.

The chain joins TRBV4-2 to TRBJ2-6; tentatively, D is TRBD1 (6 bases). The CDR3 has 15 residues. Trimming removed 3 bases at V and 2 bases at J, with 8 bases between. Germline V gives CDR1 LGHNA, CDR2 YNFKEQ. The CDR3 region has the DNA TGTGCCAGCAGCCATGGGACAACTGGGGCCAACGTCCTGACTTTC. Translated, it gives CASSHGTTGANVLTF.

The V gene is TRBV27, the J gene TRBJ2-7; 8 bases are a match to TRBD2. Germline V gene lookup returns CDR1 MNHEY and CDR2 SMNVEV (reference sequence). This CDR3 region has 14 residues. V gave up 5 bases and J gave up 6 bases; unmatched junction bases: 9. CDR3 residues: CASSPGTSQGEQYF. CDR3 nucleotide sequence: TGTGCCAGCAGTCCCGGGACTAGTCAAGGCGAGCAGTACTTC.